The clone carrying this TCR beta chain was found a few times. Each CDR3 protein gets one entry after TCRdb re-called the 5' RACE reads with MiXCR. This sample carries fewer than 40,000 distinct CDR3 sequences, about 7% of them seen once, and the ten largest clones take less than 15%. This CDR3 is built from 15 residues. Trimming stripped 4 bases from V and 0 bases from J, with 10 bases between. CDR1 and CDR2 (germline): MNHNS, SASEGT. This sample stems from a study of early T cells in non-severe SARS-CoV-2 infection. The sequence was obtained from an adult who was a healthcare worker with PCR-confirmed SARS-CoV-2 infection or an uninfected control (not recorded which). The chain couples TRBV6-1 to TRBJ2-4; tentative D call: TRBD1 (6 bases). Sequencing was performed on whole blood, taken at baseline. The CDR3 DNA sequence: TGTGCCAGCAGTGGCGGACAGATAGCCAAAAACATTCAGTACTTC. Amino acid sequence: CASSGGQIAKNIQYF.